This entry lists 3 T cell receptor beta chains sequenced from one sample in a study of T-cell reconstitution after alpha-beta-depleted transplantation in children. During its preparation, the TCRbeta library received unique molecular identifiers. MiXCR was run by TCRdb on the PCR reads, yielding one entry per CDR3 protein. The sample lists 610,000 or so distinct CDR3 sequences; roughly 27% were seen once. The specimen was PBMCs, collected before TCRalphabeta/CD19-depleted stem cell transplant. These receptors were obtained from a boy in the first two years of life with Wiskott-Aldrich syndrome, due to receive a stem cell transplant.

This clonotype was counted once. This chain joins TRBV21-1 and TRBJ2-5; the listed D gene, TRBD2, was not tested against the DNA. TRBV21-1 constitutes a pseudogene. The CDR3 has 15 residues. CDR3 sequence reads: CASSKSTSGQETQYF. The CDR3 DNA reads TGTGCCAGCAGCAAATCGACTAGCGGCCAAGAGACCCAGTACTTC.

In this sample, this clonotype turned up a few times. The chain has TRBV6-1 and TRBJ2-7; maybe TRBD1 (6 bases). The CDR3 is 14 amino acids. Trimming took 6 bases from V and 6 from J, leaving 18 bases between them. Germline CDR1 is MNHNS and CDR2 is SASEGT. The CDR3 loop reads CASRRDMDGSEQYF. The CDR3 nucleotides read TGTGCCAGCAGAAGGGACATGGACGGGTCCGAGCAGTACTTC.

There are a few counts of this clonotype. The gene calls are TRBV12-3 or TRBV12-4 and TRBJ2-7; the D gene could be TRBD1 or TRBD2 (6 bases each). V dropped 3 bases and J dropped 1 base, with 16 bases sitting between them. The CDR3 sequence is 16 residues long. The CDR3 reads CASSFNRRGVSYEQYF. The CDR3 nucleotides read TGTGCCAGCAGTTTTAATAGGAGGGGGGTTTCCTACGAGCAGTACTTC.